Following are 27 T cell receptor beta chains from one sample sequenced in a study of technical replicates of blood from a few donors. Generated by immunoSEQ multiplex PCR, the TCRdb table keeps only in-frame clones and is missing some. The table includes about 44,000 clones, around 96% detected once. The sample was T cells isolated from PBMCs. The source is a human donor in good health.

The chain carries TRBV9 and TRBJ1-1, with TRBD1 matching over 7 bases. The CDR3 contains 15 residues. Trimming at V came to 5 bases and at J to 2 bases, leaving 9 bases not matched to a gene. In germline, CDR1 is SGDLS, CDR2 YYNGEE. The CDR3 spells CASRFRDSRNTEAFF. CDR3 DNA: TGTGCCAGCAGGTTCCGGGACAGCAGAAACACTGAAGCTTTCTTT.

The genes are TRBV4-1 and TRBJ2-2; D perhaps matches TRBD2 (5 bases). The CDR3 is 12 residues long. V shed 4 bases and J shed 6 bases, with 6 bases lying between them. CDR1 and CDR2 (germline): MGHRA, YSYEKL. CDR3 nucleotide sequence: TGCGCCAGCAGCCTTAGCGCCGGGGAGCTGTTTTTT. Amino acid sequence: CASSLSAGELFF.

This chain joins TRBV15 and TRBJ2-3; D may be TRBD1 (6 bases). The CDR3 is made up of 16 amino acids. The V gene lost 1 base and the J gene lost 0 bases, with 11 bases spanning the gap. CDR1 is LNHNV and CDR2 is YYDKDF in the germline V gene (reference sequence). The CDR3 DNA is TGTGCCACCAGCAGAGTATGGACAGCTAGCACAGATACGCAGTATTTT. Protein product: CATSRVWTASTDTQYF.

The chain uses TRBV27 and TRBJ2-7, with D possibly being TRBD2 (5 bases). The germline gives CDR1 MNHEY, CDR2 SMNVEV (reference sequence). Trimming shortened V by 2 bases and J by 0 bases, and 5 bases separated the two germline ends. The CDR3 has 13 residues. CDR3 coding DNA: TGTGCCAGCAGTTTAACTAGCTCCTACGAGCAGTACTTC. It yields the protein CASSLTSSYEQYF.

This clone has more than one count but fewer than ten. The rearrangement uses TRBV11-2 and TRBJ1-1; D possibly corresponds to TRBD1 (6 bases). Germline loops: CDR1 SGHAT, CDR2 FQNNGV. The length of the CDR3 is 17 residues. V lost 2 bases and J lost 4, with 20 bases in between. CDR3 coding DNA: TGTGCCAGCAGCTTAAATTTGGGGGCCGGGATAGGCACTGAAGCTTTCTTT. It encodes CASSLNLGAGIGTEAFF.

The chain joins TRBV27 to TRBJ1-5; 7 bases are a match to TRBD1. V trimming: 7 bases; J trimming: 9 bases; junction bases outside the gene matches: 24. The germline CDR1 and CDR2 sequences are MNHEY and SMNVEV (reference sequence). The length of the CDR3 is 18 residues. CDR3 protein: CASNPILRTGEPRGPQHF. As DNA, the CDR3 is TGTGCCAGCAATCCAATCTTGAGGACAGGTGAACCTCGGGGGCCCCAGCATTTT.

The chain carries TRBV30 and TRBJ2-1, with D hard to call. Trimming left V 2 bases short and J 10 bases short, with 9 bases between. This CDR3 spans 11 amino acids. Germline V gene sequence: CDR1 GTSNPN, CDR2 SVGIG (reference sequence). The CDR3 bases are TGTGCCTGGAGTCCACTTGAGGAGCAGTTCTTC. Its translation: CAWSPLEEQFF.

A few counts support this clone. The V call is TRBV19, the J call TRBJ2-7; D perhaps matches TRBD2 (5 bases). V lost 7 bases, J lost 7 bases, and 11 bases lay in between. The V gene's germline CDR1 is LNHDA and CDR2 SQIVND (reference sequence). This CDR3 has 11 amino acids. Written as DNA, the CDR3 is TGTGCCAGTACCTATGGGGAGGAGCAGTACTTC. Its protein is CASTYGEEQYF.

The genes are TRBV6-1 and TRBJ2-7, with TRBD2 matching over 7 bases. The CDR3 runs to 15 residues. V was pared by 4 bases and J by 6 bases, with 12 bases of the junction left unmatched. Germline-derived CDR1 and CDR2 are MNHNS and SASEGT. The CDR3 sequence is CASSVLANQRGEQYF. The CDR3 DNA sequence: TGTGCCAGCAGTGTACTAGCGAACCAGAGAGGCGAGCAGTACTTC.

The chain combines TRBV28 with TRBJ1-5; weak D call: TRBD1 (6 bases). Trimming removed 7 bases from V and 3 bases from J, with 22 bases in between. Germline CDR1 is MDHEN and CDR2 is SYDVKM. The CDR3 loop spans 17 amino acids. CDR3 amino acids: CASNYPPPGVNNQPQHF. The CDR3 region has the DNA TGTGCCAGCAATTACCCCCCCCCAGGGGTCAACAATCAGCCCCAGCATTTT. Filled out from reference TRBV28 and TRBJ1-5, the complete variable domain reads DVKVTQSSRYLVKRTGEKVFLECVQDMDHENMFWYRQDPGLGLRLIYFSYDVKMKEKGDIPEGYSVSREKKERFSLILESASTNQTSMYLCASNYPPPGVNNQPQHFGDGTRLSIL.

The genes are TRBV5-1 and TRBJ1-5; maybe TRBD1 (5 bases). CDR3 length: 14 amino acids. Germline CDR1 and CDR2: SGHRS and YFSETQ. V lost 3 bases and J 2 bases, leaving 9 bases between the germline ends. CDR3 nucleotide sequence: TGCGCCAGCAGCTACGGAGGGGGCAATCAGCCCCAGCATTTT. It encodes CASSYGGGNQPQHF.

V is TRBV6-5 and J is TRBJ2-1; perhaps TRBD2 as D (6 bases). This CDR3 has 14 amino acids. Germline V gene lookup returns CDR1 MNHEY and CDR2 SVGAGI. V lost 6 bases and J lost 8, with 17 bases in between. The CDR3 here is CASSPGGSRDEQFF. In nucleotides, the CDR3 is TGTGCCAGCAGCCCCGGGGGATCGAGAGATGAGCAGTTCTTC.

The CDR3 DNA reads TGTGCCAGCGGCAGGGGCGCGGGCACTGAAGCTTTCTTT. Protein sequence: CASGRGAGTEAFF. V usage is TRBV11-1 and J usage is TRBJ1-1; D is possibly TRBD1 (6 bases). From germline, CDR1 is SGHAT and CDR2 FQDESV (reference sequence). Trimming removed 8 bases from V and 4 bases from J, with 14 bases in between. CDR3 length equals 13 residues.

The J gene is TRBJ2-7, the V gene TRBV11-2; 8 nucleotides agree with TRBD1. The junction had 8 bases not matched to a gene; V was cut back by 5 bases and J by 2 bases. The CDR3 has 15 residues. The germline CDR1 and CDR2 sequences are SGHAT and FQNNGV. CDR3 sequence: CASSRRQGHTYEQYF. The CDR3 DNA is TGTGCCAGCAGCCGAAGACAGGGGCACACCTACGAGCAGTACTTC.

V and J are TRBV28 and TRBJ2-7; 7 bases agree with TRBD1. V shed 7 bases, J shed 4 bases, and the junction held 13 bases outside the gene matches. Germline assignment: CDR1 MDHEN and CDR2 SYDVKM. This CDR3 is built from 15 residues. DNA for the CDR3: TGTGCCAGCACTATGGCATCAACAGGGGTGTACGAGCAGTACTTC. Protein sequence: CASTMASTGVYEQYF.

The chain joins TRBV6-1 to TRBJ1-1, with 9 bases fitting TRBD1. Germline assignment: CDR1 MNHNS and CDR2 SASEGT. The CDR3 contains 13 residues. Unmatched junction bases numbered 4, after V lost 5 bases and J lost 6 bases. This CDR3 reads CASSLWDRAEAFF. The CDR3 nucleotides read TGTGCCAGCAGTCTATGGGACAGGGCTGAAGCTTTCTTT.

This chain joins TRBV6-1 and TRBJ2-3; TRBD2 aligns across 9 bases. V gave up 2 bases and J gave up 2 bases; unmatched junction bases: 11. CDR3 length: 18 residues. Germline lookup yields CDR1 MNHNS and CDR2 SASEGT. CDR3 residues: CASSERLGAGGTTDTQYF. The CDR3 nucleotides read TGTGCCAGCAGTGAAAGGTTAGGGGCGGGAGGGACCACAGATACGCAGTATTTT.

V is TRBV28 and J is TRBJ1-5; D unresolved. The CDR3 runs 13 residues. Germline V gene sequence: CDR1 MDHEN, CDR2 SYDVKM. The ends were cut back, 5 bases at V and 5 bases at J, with 10 bases in the middle. CDR3 nucleotide sequence: TGTGCCAGCAGTGGACGGACTCATCAGCCCCAGCATTTT. It codes for CASSGRTHQPQHF.

V and J are TRBV27 and TRBJ2-7, with 7 bases matching TRBD2. J lost 3 bases, V lost 2 bases, and 13 bases had no gene match. Germline V gives CDR1 MNHEY, CDR2 SMNVEV (reference sequence). The CDR3 contains 17 residues. The CDR3, as DNA: TGTGCCAGCAGTTTAACCTTAGCGGGTAGAGGTCTCTACGAGCAGTACTTC. Amino acid sequence: CASSLTLAGRGLYEQYF.

This rearrangement joins TRBV6-1 to TRBJ1-5; no clear D gene. Germline loops: CDR1 MNHNS, CDR2 SASEGT. The CDR3 has 13 amino acids. Between the trimmed V and J ends, which lost 4 bases and 9 bases, there was a span of 13 bases. The CDR3 here is CASSASRQRPQHF. DNA of the CDR3: TGTGCCAGCAGTGCTAGCAGGCAGAGGCCCCAGCATTTT.

This chain joins TRBV5-1 and TRBJ2-1; D is uncertain. Germline CDR1 SGHRS, CDR2 YFSETQ. V lost 0 bases and J 4 bases, leaving 2 bases between the germline ends. The CDR3 is 12 amino acids. CDR3 sequence (DNA): TGCGCCAGCAGCTTGGCTTACAATGAGCAGTTCTTC. Translating gives CASSLAYNEQFF.

Only one count was recorded for this clone. V gene TRBV30 combines with J gene TRBJ2-1; TRBD2 aligns across 8 bases. The CDR3 loop spans 14 amino acids. V shed 6 bases and J 5 bases; nucleotides not matched to a gene: 9. The V gene's germline CDR1 is GTSNPN and CDR2 SVGIG (reference sequence). The CDR3 loop reads CACTAKAGDNEQFF. The CDR3, as DNA: TGTGCCTGCACAGCTAAAGCGGGAGACAATGAGCAGTTCTTC. Full variable domain (rest looked up from reference TRBV30 and TRBJ2-1): SQTIHQWPATLVQPVGSPLSLECTVEGTSNPNLYWYRQAAGRGLQLLFYSVGIGQISSEVPQNLSASRPQDRQFILSSKKLLLSDSGFYLCACTAKAGDNEQFFGPGTRLTVL.

This clone occurred once. The chain employs TRBV27 and TRBJ1-4; D is undetermined. Trimming took off 2 bases at V and 4 bases at J, with 5 bases between the two ends. Germline assignment: CDR1 MNHEY and CDR2 SMNVEV (reference sequence). CDR3 length: 13 residues. The CDR3 DNA reads as TGTGCCAGCAGTTTACAGTATAATGAAAAACTGTTTTTT. Translating it yields CASSLQYNEKLFF.

The chain recombines TRBV29-1 with TRBJ2-5; D remains unclear. Trimming stripped 3 bases from V and 5 bases from J, with 7 bases between. The CDR3 length is 11 residues. Germline lookup yields CDR1 SQVTM and CDR2 ANQGSEA. CDR3 residues: CSVDWAETQYF. For the CDR3, the DNA is TGCAGCGTTGACTGGGCGGAGACCCAGTACTTC.

The V gene is TRBV5-4, the J gene TRBJ2-2; weak D call: TRBD1 (5 bases). This CDR3 has 15 residues. Germline V gives CDR1 SGHNT, CDR2 YYREEE (reference sequence). Trimming took 0 bases from V and 5 from J, leaving 11 bases between them. The CDR3 loop reads CASSLDRPSTGELFF. The CDR3 region has the DNA TGTGCCAGCAGCTTGGACAGGCCTTCGACCGGGGAGCTGTTTTTT.

The chain recombines TRBV10-3 with TRBJ1-1; 7 bases line up with TRBD1. V lost 0 bases to trimming and J lost 5 bases; unmatched junction nucleotides: 3. The CDR3 totals 14 residues. The germline CDR1 and CDR2 sequences are ENHRY and SYGVKD. The CDR3 DNA reads TGTGCCATCAGTGAGTCGTCAGGGGGTACTGAAGCTTTCTTT. Translating gives CAISESSGGTEAFF.

The chain links TRBV11-2 to TRBJ1-5, with 7 bases matching TRBD1. Germline V CDR1 and CDR2: SGHAT, FQNNGV. Unmatched junction bases numbered 9, after V lost 0 bases and J lost 4 bases. The CDR3 is made up of 17 amino acids. CDR3 bases: TGTGCCAGCAGCTTAGAGGGGGCTAGGGGGCCAAATCAGCCCCAGCATTTT. Amino acid sequence: CASSLEGARGPNQPQHF.